This TCR beta chain is from a study of control samples from healthy donors and cancer patients. Profiling relied on immunoSEQ multiplex PCR, and the TCRdb table lists in-frame clones only, not all of them. The table shows 140,000 to 150,000 clones, with approximately 93% occurring only once. The sample comprised blood. The clonotype originates from a man younger than 35 in good health.

The CDR3 is CASSFSSGSYEQYF. The CDR3, as DNA: TGTGCCAGCAGTTTTTCTAGCGGATCCTACGAGCAGTACTTC. The chain uses TRBV28 and TRBJ2-7, with 7 bases aligning to TRBD2. The CDR3 spans 14 residues. CDR1 MDHEN and CDR2 SYDVKM come from the germline V gene. The J segment lost 1 base and the V segment lost 3 bases, leaving 3 bases of the junction unmatched. The complete variable domain, with remaining parts taken from reference TRBV28 and TRBJ2-7, reads DVKVTQSSRYLVKRTGEKVFLECVQDMDHENMFWYRQDPGLGLRLIYFSYDVKMKEKGDIPEGYSVSREKKERFSLILESASTNQTSMYLCASSFSSGSYEQYFGPGTRLTVT.